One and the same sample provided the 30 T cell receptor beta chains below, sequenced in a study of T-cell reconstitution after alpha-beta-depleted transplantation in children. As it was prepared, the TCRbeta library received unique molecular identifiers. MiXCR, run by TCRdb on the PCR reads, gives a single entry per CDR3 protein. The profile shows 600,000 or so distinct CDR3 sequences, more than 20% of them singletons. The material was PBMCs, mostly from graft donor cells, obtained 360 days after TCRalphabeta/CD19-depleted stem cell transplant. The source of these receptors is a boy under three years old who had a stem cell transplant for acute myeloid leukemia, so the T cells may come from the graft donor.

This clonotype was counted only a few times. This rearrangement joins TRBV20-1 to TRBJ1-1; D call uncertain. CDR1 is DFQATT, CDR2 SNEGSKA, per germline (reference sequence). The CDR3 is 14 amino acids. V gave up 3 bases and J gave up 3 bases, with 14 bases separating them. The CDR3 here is CSARVQGPDTEAFF. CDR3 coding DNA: TGCAGTGCTAGGGTCCAAGGACCAGACACTGAAGCTTTCTTT.

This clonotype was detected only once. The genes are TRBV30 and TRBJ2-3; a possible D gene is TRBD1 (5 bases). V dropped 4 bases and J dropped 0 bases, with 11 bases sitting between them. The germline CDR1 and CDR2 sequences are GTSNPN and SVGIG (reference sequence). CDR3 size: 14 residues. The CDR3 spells CAWTNRRSTDTQYF. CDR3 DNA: TGTGCCTGGACCAACAGGAGAAGCACAGATACGCAGTATTTT.

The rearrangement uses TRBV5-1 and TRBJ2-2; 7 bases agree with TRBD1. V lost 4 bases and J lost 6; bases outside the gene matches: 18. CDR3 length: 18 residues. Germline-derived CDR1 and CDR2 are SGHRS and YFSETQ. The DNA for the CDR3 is TGCGCCAGCAGCCCTTCGATCTATACAGGGGATCGGGCCGGGGAGCTGTTTTTT. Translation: CASSPSIYTGDRAGELFF. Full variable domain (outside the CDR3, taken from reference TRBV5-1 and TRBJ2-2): KAGVTQTPRYLIKTRGQQVTLSCSPISGHRSVSWYQQTPGQGLQFLFEYFSETQRNKGNFPGRFSGRQFSNSRSEMNVSTLELGDSALYLCASSPSIYTGDRAGELFFGEGSRLTVL.

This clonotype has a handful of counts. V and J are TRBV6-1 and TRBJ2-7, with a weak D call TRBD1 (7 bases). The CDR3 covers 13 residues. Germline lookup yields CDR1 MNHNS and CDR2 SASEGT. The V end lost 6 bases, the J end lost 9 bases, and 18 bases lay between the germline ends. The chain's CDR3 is CASREGALLGQYF. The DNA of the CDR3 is TGTGCCAGCAGGGAGGGGGCGCTTCTCGGGCAGTACTTC.

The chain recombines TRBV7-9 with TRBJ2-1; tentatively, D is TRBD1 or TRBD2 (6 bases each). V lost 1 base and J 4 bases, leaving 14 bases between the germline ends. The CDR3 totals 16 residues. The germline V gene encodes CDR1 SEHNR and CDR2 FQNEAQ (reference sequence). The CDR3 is CASSLGGAVSYNEQFF. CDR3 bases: TGTGCCAGCAGCTTAGGGGGGGCAGTTTCTTACAATGAGCAGTTCTTC.

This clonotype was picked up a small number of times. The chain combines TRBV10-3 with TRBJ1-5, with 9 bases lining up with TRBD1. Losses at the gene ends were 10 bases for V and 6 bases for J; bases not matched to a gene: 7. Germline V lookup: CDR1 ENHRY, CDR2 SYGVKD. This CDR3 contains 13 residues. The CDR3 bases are TGTGCCAGCCGGGACAGGGAGCCTCAGCCCCAGCATTTT. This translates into CASRDREPQPQHF.

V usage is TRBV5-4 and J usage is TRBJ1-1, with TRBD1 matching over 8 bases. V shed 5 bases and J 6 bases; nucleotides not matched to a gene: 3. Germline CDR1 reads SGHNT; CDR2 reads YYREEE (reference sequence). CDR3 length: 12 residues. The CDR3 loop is CASSLQGAEAFF. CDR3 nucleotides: TGTGCCAGCAGTCTACAGGGGGCTGAAGCTTTCTTT.

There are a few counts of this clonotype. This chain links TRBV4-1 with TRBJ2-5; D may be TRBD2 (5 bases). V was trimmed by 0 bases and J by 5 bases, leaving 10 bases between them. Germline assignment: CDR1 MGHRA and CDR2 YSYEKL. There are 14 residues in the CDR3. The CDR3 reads CASSQEGSAETQYF. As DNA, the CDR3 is TGCGCCAGCAGCCAAGAAGGGAGTGCTGAGACCCAGTACTTC.

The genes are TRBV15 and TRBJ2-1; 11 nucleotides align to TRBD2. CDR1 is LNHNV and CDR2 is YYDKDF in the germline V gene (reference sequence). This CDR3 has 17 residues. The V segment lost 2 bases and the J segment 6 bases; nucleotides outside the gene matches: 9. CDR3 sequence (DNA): TGTGCCACCAGCAGACGGATTAGCGGGGGGGCCGCCAATGAGCAGTTCTTC. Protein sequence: CATSRRISGGAANEQFF.

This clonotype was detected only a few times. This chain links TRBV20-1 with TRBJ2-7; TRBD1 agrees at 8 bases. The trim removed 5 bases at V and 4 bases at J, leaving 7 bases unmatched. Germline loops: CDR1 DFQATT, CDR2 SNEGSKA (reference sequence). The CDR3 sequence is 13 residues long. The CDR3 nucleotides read TGCAGTGCTGCCGGGACAGGATCTTACGAGCAGTACGTC. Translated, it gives CSAAGTGSYEQYV.

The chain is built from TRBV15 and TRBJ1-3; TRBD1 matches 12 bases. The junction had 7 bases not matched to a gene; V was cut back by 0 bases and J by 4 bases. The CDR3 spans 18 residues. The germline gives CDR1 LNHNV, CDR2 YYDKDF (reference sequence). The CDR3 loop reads CATSRDWGQGAPGNTIYF. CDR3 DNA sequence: TGTGCCACCAGCAGAGATTGGGGACAGGGGGCGCCGGGAAACACCATATATTTT.

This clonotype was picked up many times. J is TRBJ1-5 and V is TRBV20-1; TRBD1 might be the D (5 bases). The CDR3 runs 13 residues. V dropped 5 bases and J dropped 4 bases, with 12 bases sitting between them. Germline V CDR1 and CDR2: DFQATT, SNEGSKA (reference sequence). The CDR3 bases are TGCAGTGCTGCAGGGTCCGGTAATCAGCCCCAGCATTTT. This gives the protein CSAAGSGNQPQHF.

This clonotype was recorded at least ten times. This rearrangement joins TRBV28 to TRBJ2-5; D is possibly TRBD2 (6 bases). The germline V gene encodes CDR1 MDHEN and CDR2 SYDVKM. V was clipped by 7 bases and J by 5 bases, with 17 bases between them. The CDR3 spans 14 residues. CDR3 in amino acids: CASTLSPSGETQYF. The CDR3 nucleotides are TGTGCCAGCACCCTTTCTCCCAGCGGGGAGACCCAGTACTTC.

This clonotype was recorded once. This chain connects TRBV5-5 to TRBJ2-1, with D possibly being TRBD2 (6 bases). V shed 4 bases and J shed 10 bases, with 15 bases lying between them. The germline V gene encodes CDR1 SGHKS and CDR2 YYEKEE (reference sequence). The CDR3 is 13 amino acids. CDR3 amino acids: CASSPLLGGEQFF. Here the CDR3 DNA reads TGTGCCAGCAGCCCTCTCCTTGGGGGGGAGCAGTTCTTC.

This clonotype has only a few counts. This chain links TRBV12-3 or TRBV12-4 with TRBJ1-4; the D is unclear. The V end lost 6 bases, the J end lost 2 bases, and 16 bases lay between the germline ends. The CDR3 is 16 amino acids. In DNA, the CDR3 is TGTGCCAGCAGGCTTGACCGGATGGGGACTAATGAAAAACTGTTTTTT. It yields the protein CASRLDRMGTNEKLFF.

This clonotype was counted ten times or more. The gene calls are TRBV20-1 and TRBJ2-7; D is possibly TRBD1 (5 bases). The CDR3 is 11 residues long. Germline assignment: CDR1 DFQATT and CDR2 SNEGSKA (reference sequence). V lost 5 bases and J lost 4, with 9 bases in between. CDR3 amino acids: CSAYRQYEQYV. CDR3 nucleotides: TGCAGTGCTTACCGACAGTACGAGCAGTACGTC.

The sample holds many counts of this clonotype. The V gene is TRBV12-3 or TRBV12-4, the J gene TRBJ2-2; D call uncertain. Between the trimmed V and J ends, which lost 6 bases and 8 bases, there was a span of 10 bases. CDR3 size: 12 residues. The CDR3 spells CASSPITGELFF. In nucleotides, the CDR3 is TGTGCCAGCAGCCCCATAACGGGGGAGCTGTTTTTT.

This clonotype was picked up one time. The CDR3 DNA sequence: TGTGCCAGCCCCCGCGGGACAGGGTGGAAGGAGCAGTACGTC. This encodes CASPRGTGWKEQYV. This chain links TRBV28 with TRBJ2-7; 9 bases are shared with TRBD1. From germline, CDR1 is MDHEN and CDR2 SYDVKM. The CDR3 contains 14 residues. V lost 8 bases to trimming and J lost 7 bases; unmatched junction nucleotides: 12.

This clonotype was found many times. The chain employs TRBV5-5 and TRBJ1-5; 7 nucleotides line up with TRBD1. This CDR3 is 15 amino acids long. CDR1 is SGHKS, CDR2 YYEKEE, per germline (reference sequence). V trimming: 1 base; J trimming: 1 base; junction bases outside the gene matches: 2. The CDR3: CASSLTGASNQPQHF. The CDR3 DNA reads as TGTGCCAGCAGCTTGACAGGGGCGAGCAATCAGCCCCAGCATTTT.

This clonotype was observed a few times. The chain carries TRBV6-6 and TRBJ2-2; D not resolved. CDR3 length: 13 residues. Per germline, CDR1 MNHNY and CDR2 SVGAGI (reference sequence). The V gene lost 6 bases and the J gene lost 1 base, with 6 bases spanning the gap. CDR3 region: CASRAGNTGELFF. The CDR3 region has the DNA TGTGCCAGCAGGGCAGGGAACACCGGGGAGCTGTTTTTT.

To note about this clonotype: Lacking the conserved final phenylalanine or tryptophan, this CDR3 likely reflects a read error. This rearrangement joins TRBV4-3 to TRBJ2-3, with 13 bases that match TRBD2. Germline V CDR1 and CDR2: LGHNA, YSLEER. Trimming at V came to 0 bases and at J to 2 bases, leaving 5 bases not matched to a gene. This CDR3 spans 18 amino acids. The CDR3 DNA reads TGCGCCAGCAGCCAAGATCTGGGACTAGCGGGGAACACAGATACGCAGTATGTT. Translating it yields CASSQDLGLAGNTDTQYV.

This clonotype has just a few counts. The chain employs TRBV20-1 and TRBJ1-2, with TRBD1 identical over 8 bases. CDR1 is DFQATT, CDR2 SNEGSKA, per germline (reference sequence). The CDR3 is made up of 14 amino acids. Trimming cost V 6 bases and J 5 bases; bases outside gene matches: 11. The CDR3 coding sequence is TGCAGTGCCCGCCCTGGCAGGGGGCTATATGGCTACACCTTC. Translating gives CSARPGRGLYGYTF.

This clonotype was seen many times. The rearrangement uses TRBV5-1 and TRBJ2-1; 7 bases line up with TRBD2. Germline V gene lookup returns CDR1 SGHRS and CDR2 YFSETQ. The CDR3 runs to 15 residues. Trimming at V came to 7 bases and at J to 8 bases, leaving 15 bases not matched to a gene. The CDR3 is CASGPLAGARDEQFF. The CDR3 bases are TGCGCCAGCGGCCCCCTGGCGGGAGCCAGGGATGAGCAGTTCTTC.

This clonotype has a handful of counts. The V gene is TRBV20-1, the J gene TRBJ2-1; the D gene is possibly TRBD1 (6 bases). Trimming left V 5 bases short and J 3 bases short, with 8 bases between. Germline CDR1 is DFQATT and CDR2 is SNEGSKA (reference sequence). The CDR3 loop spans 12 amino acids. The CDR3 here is CSARTVYNEQFF. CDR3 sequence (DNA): TGCAGTGCTCGGACAGTCTACAATGAGCAGTTCTTC.

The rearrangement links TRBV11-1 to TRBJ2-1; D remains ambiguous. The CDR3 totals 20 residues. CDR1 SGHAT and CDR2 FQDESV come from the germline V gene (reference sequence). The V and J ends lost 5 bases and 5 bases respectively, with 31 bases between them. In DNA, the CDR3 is TGTGCCAGCAGCCGGGCAACTGGGCCAAATCTGTATTCAACGCACAATGAGCAGTTCTTC. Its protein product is CASSRATGPNLYSTHNEQFF.

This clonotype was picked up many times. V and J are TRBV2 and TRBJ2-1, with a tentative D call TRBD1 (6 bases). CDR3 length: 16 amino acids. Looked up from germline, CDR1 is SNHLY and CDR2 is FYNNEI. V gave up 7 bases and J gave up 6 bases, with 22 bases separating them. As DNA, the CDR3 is TGTGCCAGCACCAAACCCGGGACATCGGACAGCAATGAGCAGTTCTTC. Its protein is CASTKPGTSDSNEQFF.

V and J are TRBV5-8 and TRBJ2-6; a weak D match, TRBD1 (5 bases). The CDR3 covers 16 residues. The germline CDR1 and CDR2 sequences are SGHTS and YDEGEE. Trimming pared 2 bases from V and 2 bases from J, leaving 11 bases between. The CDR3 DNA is TGTGCCAGCAGCTTCCAGGGTCGAGCTGGGGCCAACGTCCTGACTTTC. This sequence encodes CASSFQGRAGANVLTF.

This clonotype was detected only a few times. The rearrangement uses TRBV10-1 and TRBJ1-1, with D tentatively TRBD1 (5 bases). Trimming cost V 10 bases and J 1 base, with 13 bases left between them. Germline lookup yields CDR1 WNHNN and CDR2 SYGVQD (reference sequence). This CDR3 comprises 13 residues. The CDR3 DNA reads TGCGCCACCAGGGACCACTGGAACACTGAAGCTTTCTTT. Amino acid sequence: CATRDHWNTEAFF.

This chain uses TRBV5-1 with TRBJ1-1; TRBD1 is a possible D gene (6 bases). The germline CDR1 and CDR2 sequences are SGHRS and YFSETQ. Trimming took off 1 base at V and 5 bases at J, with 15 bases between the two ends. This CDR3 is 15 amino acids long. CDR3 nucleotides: TGCGCCAGCAGCTTGCGGGGCAGGGGAGGGACTGAAGCTTTCTTT. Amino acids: CASSLRGRGGTEAFF. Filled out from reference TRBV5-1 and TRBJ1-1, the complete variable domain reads KAGVTQTPRYLIKTRGQQVTLSCSPISGHRSVSWYQQTPGQGLQFLFEYFSETQRNKGNFPGRFSGRQFSNSRSEMNVSTLELGDSALYLCASSLRGRGGTEAFFGQGTRLTVV.

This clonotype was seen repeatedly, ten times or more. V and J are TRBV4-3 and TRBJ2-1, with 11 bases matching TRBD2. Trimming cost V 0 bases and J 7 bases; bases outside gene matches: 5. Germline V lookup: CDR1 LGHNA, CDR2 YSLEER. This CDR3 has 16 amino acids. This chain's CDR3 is CASSQDRASGGNEQFF. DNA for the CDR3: TGCGCCAGCAGCCAAGATCGGGCTAGCGGGGGGAATGAGCAGTTCTTC.